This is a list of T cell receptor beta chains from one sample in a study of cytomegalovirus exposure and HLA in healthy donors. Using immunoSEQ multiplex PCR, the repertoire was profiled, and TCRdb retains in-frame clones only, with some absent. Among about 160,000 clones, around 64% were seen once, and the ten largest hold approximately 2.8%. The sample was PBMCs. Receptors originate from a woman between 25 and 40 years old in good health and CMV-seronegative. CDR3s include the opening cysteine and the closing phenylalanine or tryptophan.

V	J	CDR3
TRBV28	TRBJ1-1	CASMLGHTEAFF
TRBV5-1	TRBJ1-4	CASSTDRTEKLFF
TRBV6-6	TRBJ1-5	CASTGQGQPQHF
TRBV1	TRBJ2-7	CTSRIFPPRVGEQYF
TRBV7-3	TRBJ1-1	CASSYQGGTEAFF
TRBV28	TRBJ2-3	CASSPSGGGEDTQYF
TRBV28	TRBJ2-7	CASSSGTGSSYEQYF
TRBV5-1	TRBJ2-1	CASTDRGSYNEQFF
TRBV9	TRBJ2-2	CASSFRPGTSLAGELFF
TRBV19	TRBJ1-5	CASSIGQGFYQPQHF
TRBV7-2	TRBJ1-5	CASSPTGGQPQHF
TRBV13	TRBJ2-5	CASSGGTGGGETQYF
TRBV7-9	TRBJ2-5	CSSSSTGGQETQYF
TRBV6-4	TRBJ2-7	CASSDSSKYFADLLEQYF
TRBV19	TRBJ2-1	CASSTTAVAGVGEQFF
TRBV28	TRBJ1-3	CASSWGGGANGNTIYF
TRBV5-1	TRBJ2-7	CASSLGRDNEQYF
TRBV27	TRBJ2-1	CASSPHRNEQFF
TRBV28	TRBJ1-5	CASGQGIQPQHF
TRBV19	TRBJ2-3	CASSFRDSSTDTQYF
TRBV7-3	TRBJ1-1	CASSSHMNTEAFF
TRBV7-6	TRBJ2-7	CASSLTGDYEQYF
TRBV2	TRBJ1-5	CASSTGPNNQPQHF
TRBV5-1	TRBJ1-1	CASSLTGLGNTEAFF
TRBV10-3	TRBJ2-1	CAISESGLATYEQFF
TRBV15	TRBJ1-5	CATSRDRGHQPQHF
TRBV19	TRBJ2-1	CASRMVGGNNEQFF
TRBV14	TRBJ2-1	CASSPNYLVPLVQFF